These 17 T cell receptor beta chains share one sample of origin, sequenced in a study of graft-versus-host responses after intestinal transplantation. Using immunoSEQ multiplex PCR, the repertoire was profiled, and TCRdb retains in-frame clones only, with some absent. The sample holds around 19,000 clones; roughly 40% are singletons and the top ten take roughly 2%. The starting material was alloreactive CD4+ T cells from a mixed lymphocyte reaction culture, obtained before transplantation. Documented subset: CFSE-low proliferating T cells sorted from roughly 6-day pre-transplant mixed lymphocyte reaction (GvH or HvG direction). These receptors came from a human patient who was an organ donor for intestinal transplantation.

V gene TRBV18 combines with J gene TRBJ2-5; no clear D. CDR1 is KGHSH and CDR2 is LQKENI in the germline V gene. The CDR3 sequence is 14 residues long. Trimming pared 3 bases from V and 2 bases from J, leaving 10 bases between. CDR3 amino acids: CASSPLRSQETQYF. The CDR3 DNA sequence: TGTGCCAGCTCACCCCTGAGGTCTCAAGAGACCCAGTACTTC.

A few counts support this clone. This sequence joins TRBV6-1 and TRBJ1-4, with D perhaps TRBD1 (5 bases). The germline V gene has CDR1 MNHNS and CDR2 SASEGT. This CDR3 comprises 13 residues. V gave up 6 bases and J gave up 8 bases, with 13 bases separating them. The CDR3 DNA sequence: TGTGCCAGCAGGGATCCGGGGGAGGAAAAACTGTTTTTT. It codes for CASRDPGEEKLFF.

The chain employs TRBV6-1 and TRBJ2-7; 9 positions agree with TRBD1. The length of the CDR3 is 13 residues. The V gene end was trimmed by 7 bases and the J gene end by 4 bases; junction bases not matched to a gene: 5. Looked up from germline, CDR1 is MNHNS and CDR2 is SASEGT. The CDR3 DNA reads TGTGCCAGCAATACAGGGGGCCTTTACGAGCAGTACTTC. Its translation is CASNTGGLYEQYF.

The J gene is TRBJ1-2, the V gene TRBV10-3, with D unresolved. This CDR3 is 12 amino acids long. From germline, CDR1 is ENHRY and CDR2 SYGVKD. Trimming cost V 4 bases and J 8 bases, with 11 bases left between them. The CDR3 region has the DNA TGTGCCATCAGTGCCCCGGGTCTGGGCTACACCTTC. It encodes CAISAPGLGYTF.

This clone was counted a single time. The chain carries TRBV7-2 and TRBJ1-1; possibly TRBD1 for D (5 bases). Germline assignment: CDR1 SGHTA and CDR2 FQGNSA. V was shortened by 7 bases and J by 4 bases, with 13 bases between the two germline ends. The CDR3 has 13 residues. DNA of the CDR3: TGTGCCAGCATCAGGGAATCGCGCACTGAAGCTTTCTTT. This codes for CASIRESRTEAFF.

The chain carries TRBV19 and TRBJ2-4; either TRBD1 or TRBD2 may supply D (5 bases each). Trimming left V 2 bases short and J 5 bases short, with 13 bases between. The germline V gene has CDR1 LNHDA and CDR2 SQIVND (reference sequence). The CDR3 consists of 15 residues. CDR3 region: CASSIRLGVENIQYF. Here the CDR3 DNA reads TGTGCCAGTAGTATAAGGTTGGGGGTTGAAAACATTCAGTACTTC.

CDR3 protein: CASSPDGNYGYTF. In nucleotides, the CDR3 is TGTGCCAGCAGCCCGGACGGGAACTATGGCTACACCTTC. The J gene is TRBJ1-2, the V gene TRBV11-2; D unresolved. Germline V lookup: CDR1 SGHAT, CDR2 FQNNGV. V lost 5 bases to trimming and J lost 2 bases, with 9 bases between them. The CDR3 covers 13 residues. The variable domain in full, with the rest retrieved from reference TRBV11-2 and TRBJ1-2, is EAGVAQSPRYKIIEKRQSVAFWCNPISGHATLYWYQQILGQGPKLLIQFQNNGVVDDSQLPKDRFSAERLKGVDSTLKIQPAKLEDSAVYLCASSPDGNYGYTFGSGTRLTVV.

The CDR3, as DNA: TGCGCCAGCAGTTTTGGGGAACTATCTGAAGCTTTCTTT. Protein: CASSFGELSEAFF. J is TRBJ1-1 and V is TRBV5-1; unclear D gene. The CDR3 totals 13 residues. V lost 5 bases and J lost 6, with 14 bases in between. From germline, CDR1 is SGHRS and CDR2 YFSETQ.

A note on this clone: A read error may produce the germline difference seen at one junction end. This rearrangement joins TRBV10-3 to TRBJ2-7, with D tentatively TRBD1 (6 bases). The germline V gene encodes CDR1 ENHRY and CDR2 SYGVKD. CDR3 length: 16 residues. The DNA of the CDR3 is TGTGCCATCAGTGTGATTCTTGGGGGCGCCTCCTCCGAGCAGTACTTC. This codes for CAISVILGGASSEQYF.

In its sample, this clone was seen a few times. J is TRBJ2-7 and V is TRBV5-4, with 8 bases that match TRBD2. This CDR3 has 14 amino acids. Germline loops: CDR1 SGHNT, CDR2 YYREEE (reference sequence). J lost 11 bases, V lost 1 base, and 11 bases had no gene match. The CDR3 DNA reads as TGTGCCAGCAGCTTGTCAGGGTTTGGGGGACTAGAGTACTTC. Its translation: CASSLSGFGGLEYF.

This clone was seen a handful of times. This sequence joins TRBV30 and TRBJ2-3; possible D gene TRBD1, 5 bases. This CDR3 contains 13 residues. V was shortened by 4 bases and J by 5 bases, with 13 bases between the two germline ends. Germline CDR1 GTSNPN, CDR2 SVGIG (reference sequence). The CDR3 DNA sequence: TGTGCCTGGAAAATACAGGCCCGAGATACGCAGTATTTT. Amino acid sequence: CAWKIQARDTQYF.

This clone was seen more than once but under ten times. The chain combines TRBV5-8 with TRBJ2-5; no firm D call. With 0 bases removed from V and 4 bases from J, the gap between germline ends came to 4 bases. Germline CDR1 and CDR2: SGHTS and YDEGEE. This CDR3 region has 12 residues. Here the CDR3 reads CASSLVPETQYF. As DNA, the CDR3 is TGTGCCAGCAGCTTGGTCCCAGAGACCCAGTACTTC.

The CDR3 region is CASSPITHSANTGELFF. DNA of the CDR3: TGTGCCAGCTCACCAATCACCCACAGTGCGAACACCGGGGAGCTGTTTTTT. The chain employs TRBV18 and TRBJ2-2, with D uncertain. Germline CDR1 is KGHSH and CDR2 is LQKENI. CDR3 length: 17 amino acids. The ends were cut back, 2 bases at V and 0 bases at J, with 13 bases in the middle.

This chain joins TRBV5-4 and TRBJ2-1; D is unresolved. Trimming left V 0 bases short and J 6 bases short, with 13 bases between. The CDR3 has 15 residues. Germline values: CDR1 SGHNT, CDR2 YYREEE (reference sequence). The CDR3 DNA is TGTGCCAGCAGCTTGGGCCAAGGACGGCTCAATGAGCAGTTCTTC. Protein: CASSLGQGRLNEQFF. Full variable domain (rest looked up from reference TRBV5-4 and TRBJ2-1): ETGVTQSPTHLIKTRGQQVTLRCSSQSGHNTVSWYQQALGQGPQFIFQYYREEENGRGNFPPRFSGLQFPNYSSELNVNALELDDSALYLCASSLGQGRLNEQFFGPGTRLTVL.

By sample share, this clone is medium-sized (0.01 to 0.1%). V is TRBV28 and J is TRBJ2-7; 7 bases agree with TRBD1. J gave up 3 bases and V 3 bases, and 5 bases lay outside the gene matches. In germline, CDR1 is MDHEN, CDR2 SYDVKM. The length of the CDR3 is 14 residues. CDR3 region: CASSFAGGIYEQYF. The CDR3 coding sequence is TGTGCCAGCAGTTTCGCAGGGGGAATCTACGAGCAGTACTTC.

V gene TRBV9 combines with J gene TRBJ2-1; the match to TRBD2 covers 7 bases. CDR1 SGDLS and CDR2 YYNGEE come from the germline V gene. The CDR3 length is 16 residues. V shed 0 bases and J 0 bases; nucleotides not matched to a gene: 3. Written as DNA, the CDR3 is TGTGCCAGCAGCGTAGGACTAGCAAGCTCCTACAATGAGCAGTTCTTC. It specifies CASSVGLASSYNEQFF.

Notes on this clone: Other DNA sequences in this specimen translate into the identical CDR3. This rearrangement joins TRBV29-1 to TRBJ1-2; TRBD1 matches 11 bases. CDR1 SQVTM and CDR2 ANQGSEA come from the germline V gene. Germline trimming cut 4 bases from V and 6 bases from J; bases unmatched to any gene: 4. This CDR3 has 13 residues. CDR3 residues: CSVGGQGGNGYTF. CDR3 coding DNA: TGCAGCGTTGGGGGACAGGGGGGGAATGGCTACACCTTC. The full variable domain, with the rest looked up from reference TRBV29-1 and TRBJ1-2, is SAVISQKPSRDICQRGTSLTIQCQVDSQVTMMFWYRQQPGQSLTLIATANQGSEATYESGFVIDKFPISRPNLTFSTLTVSNMSPEDSSIYLCSVGGQGGNGYTFGSGTRLTVV.